This is a list of T cell receptor beta chains from one sample in a study of read filtering for tumor transcriptome and immune sequencing. One entry per CDR3 protein, called by TCRdb with MiXCR from the reads. The sample lists roughly 35,000 distinct CDR3 sequences, approximately 13% occurring once. Sequencing used a population of CD138-negative cells sorted from bone marrow. Receptor source: a donor aged 40 or older with multiple myeloma. The CDR3 runs from the conserved cysteine through the conserved F or W. The D gene is left open where the match is weak. Size tells how often a clone was seen (once, few, many) or the class of an expanded clone, and some rows leave it out.

D	V	J	size	CDR3	DNA
-	TRBV5-1	TRBJ2-1	medium-sized	CASSLALEQFF	TGCGCCAGCAGCTTGGCTCTTGAGCAGTTCTTC
-	TRBV7-9	TRBJ1-1	many	CASSLAGYTEAFF	TGTGCCAGCAGCTTAGCTGGCTACACTGAAGCTTTCTTT
-	TRBV5-5	TRBJ1-5	many	CASSVTRQDQPQHF	TGTGCCAGCAGCGTGACGAGACAGGATCAGCCCCAGCATTTT
TRBD2	TRBV5-5	TRBJ2-1	many	CASSRLAGGPSYNEQFF	TGTGCCAGCAGCCGACTAGCGGGAGGGCCGTCCTACAATGAGCAGTTCTTC
TRBD2	TRBV10-3	TRBJ2-5	many	CAIGTRIQETQYF	TGTGCCATCGGGACTAGGATCCAAGAGACCCAGTACTTC
-	TRBV24-1	TRBJ2-7	many	CATSDLWVQELGAYEQYF	TGTGCCACCAGTGATTTATGGGTACAGGAGCTCGGGGCCTACGAGCAGTACTTC
TRBD2	TRBV5-1	TRBJ2-3	many	CASSLDSGRADTQYF	TGCGCCAGCAGCTTGGACAGCGGGAGGGCAGATACGCAGTATTTT
-	TRBV5-1	TRBJ2-4	many	CASSLATVGKNIQYF	TGCGCCAGCAGCTTGGCCACAGTGGGGAAAAACATTCAGTACTTC
-	TRBV7-8	TRBJ1-5	many	CASSLRGHSNQPQHF	TGTGCCAGCAGCTTACGGGGGCATAGCAATCAGCCCCAGCATTTT
TRBD1	TRBV24-1	TRBJ2-1	few	CATSDVDRQGRDNEQFF	TGTGCCACCAGTGATGTCGACCGACAGGGGCGAGACAATGAGCAGTTCTTC
-	TRBV6-2/TRBV6-3	TRBJ1-1	many	CASRARTARTEAFF	TGTGCCAGCAGGGCGAGGACAGCTCGGACTGAAGCTTTCTTT
TRBD1	TRBV6-5	TRBJ2-1	-	CASKGTGDRSEQFF	TGTGCCAGCAAGGGGACAGGGGACCGGAGCGAGCAGTTCTTC
-	TRBV7-2	TRBJ2-7	many	CASSSGVQGEQYF	TGTGCCAGCAGCTCCGGAGTCCAGGGCGAGCAGTACTTC
TRBD1	TRBV6-1	TRBJ1-1	many	CASKTDREGTEAFF	TGTGCCAGCAAGACGGACAGGGAGGGCACTGAAGCTTTCTTT
-	TRBV4-2	TRBJ2-7	many	CASSHQGVEQYF	TGTGCCAGCAGCCACCAAGGGGTCGAGCAGTACTTC
TRBD1	TRBV29-1	TRBJ1-1	many	CSVEGPPGQGNTEAFF	TGCAGCGTTGAGGGACCCCCGGGACAGGGGAACACTGAAGCTTTCTTT
-	TRBV14	TRBJ2-1	many	CASSHGRAEHNEQFF	TGTGCCAGCAGCCATGGACGGGCGGAGCACAATGAGCAGTTCTTC
TRBD1	TRBV4-2	TRBJ1-6	many	CASSRTGTDNSPLHF	TGTGCCAGCAGCCGTACCGGGACAGATAATTCACCCCTCCACTTT
-	TRBV7-3	TRBJ1-6	few	CASSLMGADSPLHF	TGTGCCAGCAGCCTCATGGGTGCAGATTCACCCCTCCACTTT
TRBD2	TRBV6-1	TRBJ2-3	many	CASSVSSGSPTDTQYF	TGTGCCAGCAGTGTTTCGAGCGGGAGCCCCACAGATACGCAGTATTTT
TRBD1	TRBV4-3	TRBJ2-1	many	CASSYRGQSSEQFF	TGCGCCAGCAGTTACAGGGGGCAAAGTAGTGAGCAGTTCTTC
TRBD1	TRBV19	TRBJ1-5	many	CASSPPGQRGNQPQHF	TGTGCCAGTAGTCCCCCGGGACAGCGCGGGAATCAGCCCCAGCATTTT
TRBD2	TRBV2	TRBJ2-1	many	CASGLAGRGEQFF	TGTGCCAGCGGACTAGCGGGGCGGGGTGAGCAGTTCTTC
-	TRBV20-1	TRBJ2-3	many	CSPRWGTSTDTQYF	TGCAGCCCCAGATGGGGGACTAGCACAGATACGCAGTATTTT
-	TRBV14	TRBJ2-7	many	CASSRIGSSYEQYF	TGTGCCAGCAGCCGGATTGGTAGCTCCTACGAGCAGTACTTC
TRBD2	TRBV29-1	TRBJ2-5	many	CSVEGRTSAEETQYF	TGCAGCGTTGAAGGACGGACTAGCGCCGAAGAGACCCAGTACTTC
TRBD2	TRBV2	TRBJ2-1	many	CASSELAGYNEQFF	TGTGCCAGCAGTGAACTAGCGGGATACAATGAGCAGTTCTTC
TRBD2	TRBV20-1	TRBJ2-1	medium-sized	CSARGGTSGNEQFF	TGCAGTGCTAGAGGGGGGACTAGCGGCAATGAGCAGTTCTTC
-	TRBV3-1	TRBJ2-7	-	CAGSLVPQANYEQYF	TGTGCCGGCAGCCTAGTCCCCCAGGCTAACTACGAGCAGTACTTC
-	TRBV7-2	TRBJ1-1	many	CASSHSLRNTEAFF	TGTGCCAGCAGCCACTCATTGCGGAACACTGAAGCTTTCTTT
-	TRBV7-6	TRBJ1-3	many	CASSSSNSGNTIYF	TGTGCCAGCAGCTCCTCCAACTCTGGAAACACCATATATTTT
-	TRBV30	TRBJ2-1	many	CAWSGAPGSNEQFF	TGTGCCTGGAGCGGGGCCCCCGGGAGCAATGAGCAGTTCTTC
TRBD2	TRBV5-1	TRBJ2-3	many	CASRGGSEADTQYF	TGCGCCAGCAGGGGGGGGTCAGAGGCAGATACGCAGTATTTT
TRBD1	TRBV3-1	TRBJ1-2	few	CASSQELGQGTDYGYTF	TGTGCCAGCAGCCAAGAATTAGGACAGGGTACAGACTATGGCTACACCTTC
TRBD2	TRBV5-4	TRBJ2-5	few	CASSLALAGGETQYF	TGTGCCAGCAGCTTGGCCCTAGCGGGAGGAGAGACCCAGTACTTC
-	TRBV20-1	TRBJ1-2	many	CSARMTGYGYTF	TGCAGTGCAAGAATGACTGGCTATGGCTACACCTTC
TRBD1	TRBV7-9	TRBJ2-7	many	CASSSTDRGLYEQYF	TGTGCCAGCAGCTCCACGGACAGGGGGCTCTACGAGCAGTACTTC
-	TRBV6-5	TRBJ1-1	many	CASSYSRGMNTEAFF	TGTGCCAGCAGTTACTCTAGGGGGATGAACACTGAAGCTTTCTTT
-	TRBV29-1	TRBJ2-7	many	CSATESSYEQYF	TGCAGCGCAACAGAAAGTTCCTACGAGCAGTACTTC
-	TRBV3-1	TRBJ2-5	many	CASSHGPLGETQYF	TGTGCCAGCAGTCACGGGCCGCTAGGGGAGACCCAGTACTTC
-	TRBV11-2	TRBJ2-3	many	CASSFGRDTQYF	TGTGCCAGCAGCTTTGGGAGAGATACGCAGTATTTT
-	TRBV4-1	TRBJ2-5	many	CASSQDFIGSRYSGQETQYF	TGCGCCAGCAGCCAAGATTTCATCGGGAGTCGATATAGCGGCCAAGAGACCCAGTACTTT